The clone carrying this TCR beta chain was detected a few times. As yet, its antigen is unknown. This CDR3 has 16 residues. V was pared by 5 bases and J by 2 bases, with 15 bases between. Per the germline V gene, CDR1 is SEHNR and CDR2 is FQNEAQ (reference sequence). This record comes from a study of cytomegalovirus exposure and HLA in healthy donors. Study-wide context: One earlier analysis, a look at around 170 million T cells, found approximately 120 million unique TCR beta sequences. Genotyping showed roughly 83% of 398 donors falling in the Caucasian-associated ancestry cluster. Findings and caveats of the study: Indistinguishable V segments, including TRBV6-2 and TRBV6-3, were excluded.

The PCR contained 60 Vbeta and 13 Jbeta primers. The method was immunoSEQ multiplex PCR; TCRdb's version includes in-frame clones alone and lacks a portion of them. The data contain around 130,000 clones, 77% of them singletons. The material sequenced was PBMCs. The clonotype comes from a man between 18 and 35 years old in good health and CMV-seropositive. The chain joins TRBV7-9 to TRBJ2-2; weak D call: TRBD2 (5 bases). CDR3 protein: CASSNRGGANTGELFF. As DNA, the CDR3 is TGTGCCAGCAGCAATAGAGGAGGAGCTAACACCGGGGAGCTGTTTTTT.